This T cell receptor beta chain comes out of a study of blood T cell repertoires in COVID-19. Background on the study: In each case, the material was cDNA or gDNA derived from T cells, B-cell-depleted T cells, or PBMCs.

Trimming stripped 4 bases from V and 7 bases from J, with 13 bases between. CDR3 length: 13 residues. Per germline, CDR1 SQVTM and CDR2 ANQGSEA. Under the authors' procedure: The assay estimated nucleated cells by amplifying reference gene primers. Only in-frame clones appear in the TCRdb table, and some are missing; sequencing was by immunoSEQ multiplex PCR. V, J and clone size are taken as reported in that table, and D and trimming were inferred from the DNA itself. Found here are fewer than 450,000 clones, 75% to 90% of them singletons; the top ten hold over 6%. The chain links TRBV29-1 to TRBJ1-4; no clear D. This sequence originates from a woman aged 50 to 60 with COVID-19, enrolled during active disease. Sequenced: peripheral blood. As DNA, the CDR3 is TGCAGCGTTGCCCCTCCGAGCGGTGAAAAACTGTTTTTT. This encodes CSVAPPSGEKLFF.